These T cell receptor beta chains were read from a single sample in a study of graft-versus-host responses after intestinal transplantation. The method was immunoSEQ multiplex PCR; TCRdb's version includes in-frame clones alone and lacks a portion of them. The sample records under 150,000 clones, 75% to 95% being singletons. What these receptors recognize is not known. Material: unstimulated CD4+ T cells sorted from spleen or lymph node cells, obtained before intestinal transplant. These receptors were taken from a human donor who received an intestinal transplant. Both conserved end residues are part of each CDR3. D genes are given only for firm matches. Clone size is given for some rows only: seen once, a few or many times, or a class if the clone is expanded.

d_gene | j_gene | abundance | v_gene | CDR3nt | CDR3aa
TRBD1 | TRBJ1-2 | - | TRBV19 | TGTGCCAGTAGTATGACCGGGACAGGATCGGGCTACACCTTC | CASSMTGTGSGYTF
- | TRBJ2-1 | - | TRBV5-6 | TGTGCCAGCACCCTCTGGCTCTACAATGAGCAGTTCTTC | CASTLWLYNEQFF
TRBD2 | TRBJ2-7 | - | TRBV28 | TGTGCCAGCATCTCGATAGCGGGAACCCTCTACGAGCAGTACTTC | CASISIAGTLYEQYF
TRBD1 | TRBJ1-2 | - | TRBV6-5 | TGTGCCAGCAGTTACTCGAGGACAGGGTATGGCTACACCTTC | CASSYSRTGYGYTF
- | TRBJ2-7 | - | TRBV5-4 | TGTGCCAGCAGCTTGTTCGGGGGTCCGAGCTCCTACGAGCAGTACTTC | CASSLFGGPSSYEQYF
TRBD1 | TRBJ1-6 | - | TRBV7-2 | TGTGCCAGCAGCTTCCGGATCGGACAGGATAATTCACCCCTCCACTTT | CASSFRIGQDNSPLHF
TRBD2 | TRBJ2-4 | - | TRBV19 | TGTGCCAGTAGTATCGGACGCCCGGGACTAGCGGTCCTGAGAAACATTCAGTACTTC | CASSIGRPGLAVLRNIQYF
- | TRBJ2-4 | - | TRBV30 | TGTGCCTGGACTAGTCACCGAAACATTCAGTACTTC | CAWTSHRNIQYF
- | TRBJ2-2 | - | TRBV5-1 | TGCGCCAGCAGCTTATACATGAACACCGGGGAGCTGTTTTTT | CASSLYMNTGELFF
TRBD2 | TRBJ2-1 | - | TRBV7-6 | TGTGCCAGCAGCTTAGCACTAGCGGGAGGGCTCCCCTACAATGAGCAGTTCTTC | CASSLALAGGLPYNEQFF
TRBD1 | TRBJ1-2 | once | TRBV7-9 | TGTGCCAGCAGCTTTCGGAACAGGGGACTGGGCTACACCTTC | CASSFRNRGLGYTF
- | TRBJ1-1 | - | TRBV27 | TGTGCCAGCAAGGGGTACATTGGAGCTTTCTTT | CASKGYIGAFF
TRBD1 | TRBJ1-5 | few | TRBV27 | TGTGCCAGCAAACGAGGACAGGGGGATCAGCCCCAGCATTTT | CASKRGQGDQPQHF
TRBD2 | TRBJ2-1 | - | TRBV28 | TGTGCCAGCAGTTTTTCTAGCGGGAGCTCCTACAATGAGCAGTTCTTC | CASSFSSGSSYNEQFF
- | TRBJ2-7 | - | TRBV5-1 | TGCGCCAGCAGCCTCCTCCCTTACGAGCAGTACTTC | CASSLLPYEQYF
- | TRBJ2-5 | - | TRBV11-3 | TGTGCCAGCAGCTTAGGGTTTCGGGAGACCCAGTACTTC | CASSLGFRETQYF
- | TRBJ1-2 | - | TRBV7-2 | TGTGCCAGCAGCTTGGGGGGAACCTCTGTGGAGTATGGCTACACCTTC | CASSLGGTSVEYGYTF
- | TRBJ2-3 | once | TRBV12-5 | TGTGCTAGTGGTTTGGTATACGTCGGGGGGCGGTTGACAGATACGCAGTATTTT | CASGLVYVGGRLTDTQYF
- | TRBJ2-1 | - | TRBV5-6 | TGTGCCAGCAGTCTTTCTAGCCGAAACAATGAGCAGTTCTTC | CASSLSSRNNEQFF
- | TRBJ2-1 | - | TRBV7-8 | TGTGCCAGCAGCTTTCAGGGAAGCCCCTACAATGAGCAGTTCTTC | CASSFQGSPYNEQFF
- | TRBJ1-3 | - | TRBV10-3 | TGTGCCATCAGTGAGTCCGACAGAGGCTCTGGAAACACCATATATTTT | CAISESDRGSGNTIYF
TRBD2 | TRBJ2-6 | - | TRBV2 | TGTGCCAGCAGTCCGGGGGAGGGGAAGACGATGGGGGCCAACGTCCTGACTTTC | CASSPGEGKTMGANVLTF
- | TRBJ2-2 | - | TRBV9 | TGTGCCAGCAGCGTAGTATCAGGGACGAACACCGGGGAGCTGTTTTTT | CASSVVSGTNTGELFF
TRBD1 | TRBJ1-2 | - | TRBV7-6 | TGTGCCAGCAGCTTACGAACCCAGTTACAGGGGTTGAACTATGGCTACACCTTC | CASSLRTQLQGLNYGYTF
- | TRBJ2-7 | - | TRBV19 | TGTGCCAGTAGTATCGGGCAGGGAACGTACGAGCAGTACTTC | CASSIGQGTYEQYF
TRBD1 | TRBJ2-7 | - | TRBV6-6 | TGTGCCAGCAGACACGGGACAGGGGGCTCCTACGAGCAGTACTTC | CASRHGTGGSYEQYF
- | TRBJ1-6 | - | TRBV5-8 | TGTGCCAGCAGCTTGGTCCTCGGAGTGTCACCCCTCCACTTT | CASSLVLGVSPLHF
TRBD1 | TRBJ2-6 | - | TRBV28 | TGTGCCAGCAGTCAGGGGGCTGGGGCCAACGTCCTGACTTTC | CASSQGAGANVLTF
- | TRBJ1-5 | - | TRBV6-1 | TGTGCCAGCAGTGGGACAGCTGGACAGCCCCAGCATTTT | CASSGTAGQPQHF
TRBD2 | TRBJ2-1 | - | TRBV11-2 | TGTGCCAGCAGCTTAGCTCTAGCGGGGGGAGGATATGAGCAGTTCTTC | CASSLALAGGGYEQFF
TRBD1 | TRBJ2-2 | - | TRBV7-8 | TGTGCCAGCAGCTTGCGGGACAGGGCCGGGGAGCTGTTTTTT | CASSLRDRAGELFF
- | TRBJ2-7 | - | TRBV28 | TGTGCCAGCAGTCTTTCAAGTGGGAAATACCGCGGGCCCCACTCCTACGAGCAGTACTTC | CASSLSSGKYRGPHSYEQYF
- | TRBJ1-2 | few | TRBV6-5 | TGTGCCAGCGGGGGCGGCTATGGCTACACCTTC | CASGGGYGYTF
TRBD1 | TRBJ1-2 | - | TRBV5-4 | TGTGCCAGCAGCCTGGGGGACAGGGCGAACTATGGCTACACCTTC | CASSLGDRANYGYTF
TRBD1 | TRBJ1-2 | - | TRBV6-5 | TGTGCCAGCAGTTACTCGACAGGGGGCTATGGCTACACCTTC | CASSYSTGGYGYTF
- | TRBJ2-3 | - | TRBV29-1 | TGCAGCGTACGAGGTGGTCAGGGTGCAGATACGCAGTATTTT | CSVRGGQGADTQYF
TRBD1 | TRBJ1-1 | few | TRBV7-9 | TGTGCCAGCAGCTCCTCCGCTCGGGACAGGGCAGGGGACACTGAAGCTTTCTTT | CASSSSARDRAGDTEAFF
TRBD2 | TRBJ2-7 | - | TRBV27 | TGTGCCAGCTCAATTTGGGGGGGGTACCACGAGCAGTACTTC | CASSIWGGYHEQYF
TRBD2 | TRBJ2-7 | - | TRBV11-2 | TGTGCCAGCAGCTTGGGGACTAGCGGGGGGCGCGAGCAGTACTTC | CASSLGTSGGREQYF
- | TRBJ1-2 | - | TRBV27 | TGTGCCAGCAGAGGGGATTTGGTTCGAGGCTACACCTTC | CASRGDLVRGYTF
TRBD2 | TRBJ2-7 | - | TRBV6-5 | TGTGCCAGCAGTTACCGGCGGGGGAAGCAGTACTTC | CASSYRRGKQYF
- | TRBJ2-3 | - | TRBV13 | TGTGCCAGCAGCTTTCACACAGATACGCAGTATTTT | CASSFHTDTQYF
TRBD1 | TRBJ1-1 | - | TRBV23-1 | TGCGCCAGCAGTCCGCCGGGGACAGTGAACACTGAAGCTTTCTTT | CASSPPGTVNTEAFF
- | TRBJ2-7 | - | TRBV7-2 | TGTGCCAGCAGCTTAGACCGGTTAACCCCCTACGAGCAGTACTTC | CASSLDRLTPYEQYF
TRBD1 | TRBJ1-1 | once | TRBV5-1 | TGCGCCAGCAGCTTTTGGACAGGGGGGAGGTCTGAAGCTTTCTTT | CASSFWTGGRSEAFF
- | TRBJ1-2 | - | TRBV2 | TGTGCCAGCAGTCTCCCCTATGGCTACACCTTC | CASSLPYGYTF
TRBD1 | TRBJ2-3 | - | TRBV2 | TGTGCCAGCAGCTTGGACAGGGTGGATACGCAGTATTTT | CASSLDRVDTQYF
TRBD1 | TRBJ2-1 | - | TRBV27 | TGTGCCAGTCAGAGGGGGCAGGCCGCCTACAATGAGCAGTTCTTC | CASQRGQAAYNEQFF
TRBD2 | TRBJ2-1 | - | TRBV28 | TGTGCCAGCAGTTTCAGCGGGAGGGCCTTCCGGCAGTTCTTC | CASSFSGRAFRQFF
TRBD2 | TRBJ2-1 | - | TRBV7-9 | TGTGCCAGCAGCTTAGGCGCGGGAGTATCCTACAATGAGCAGTTCTTC | CASSLGAGVSYNEQFF
TRBD1 | TRBJ2-7 | - | TRBV7-8 | TGTGCCAGCAGCTTAGACGGGACAGGGCTCTACGAGCAGTACTTC | CASSLDGTGLYEQYF
- | TRBJ1-1 | - | TRBV6-5 | TGTGCCAGCAGTTACGTTGGCGGGGGCCGGGCTGAAGCTTTCTTT | CASSYVGGGRAEAFF
TRBD2 | TRBJ2-3 | - | TRBV19 | TGTGCCAGTAGTTTCGCGGGAGGGGGACAAGATACGCAGTATTTT | CASSFAGGGQDTQYF
- | TRBJ2-7 | - | TRBV7-2 | TGTGCCAGCAGCTTAGGCCGGGACATCTCCTACGAGCAGTACTTC | CASSLGRDISYEQYF
TRBD2 | TRBJ2-3 | - | TRBV6-5 | TGTGCCAGCAGTTACTCGTCGCGGGAGGGCCGCGATACGCAGTATTTT | CASSYSSREGRDTQYF
- | TRBJ1-1 | - | TRBV4-2 | TGTGCCAGCAGCCAAGATAGAAGTCGAGTGGAAGCTTTCTTT | CASSQDRSRVEAFF